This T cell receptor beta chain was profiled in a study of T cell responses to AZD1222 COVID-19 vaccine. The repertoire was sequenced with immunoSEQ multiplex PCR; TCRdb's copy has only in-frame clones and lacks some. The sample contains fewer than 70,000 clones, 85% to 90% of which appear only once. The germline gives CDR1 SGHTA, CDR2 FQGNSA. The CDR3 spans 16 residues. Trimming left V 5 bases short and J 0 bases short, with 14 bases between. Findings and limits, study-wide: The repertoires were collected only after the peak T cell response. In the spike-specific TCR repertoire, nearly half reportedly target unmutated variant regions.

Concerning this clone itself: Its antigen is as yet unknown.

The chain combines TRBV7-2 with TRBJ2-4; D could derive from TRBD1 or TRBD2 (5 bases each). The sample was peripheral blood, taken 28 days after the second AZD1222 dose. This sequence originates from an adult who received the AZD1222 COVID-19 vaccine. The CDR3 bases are TGTGCCAGCAGCCTATCCGGGACGCTAGCCAAAAACATTCAGTACTTC. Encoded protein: CASSLSGTLAKNIQYF.